These T cell receptor beta chains were read from a single sample in a study of spatial heterogeneity in lung cancer. TCRdb processed the 5' RACE reads anew with MiXCR; each CDR3 protein has one entry. In the table there are roughly 15,000 distinct CDR3 sequences, around 8% of which are singletons. Sample: PBMCs, taken at surgery. Receptor source: a female donor with early-stage non-small cell lung cancer. Both conserved end residues are part of each CDR3. D genes are given only for firm matches. Not all rows give a size; the values are once, few, many and, for expanded clones, a class.

many	TRBV29-1	TRBJ2-7	TRBD2	TGCAGCGTTGAAGGGGGACTAGTAGGAGCCTACGAGCAGTACTTC	CSVEGGLVGAYEQYF
NA	TRBV7-2	TRBJ1-1	NA	TGTGCCAGCAGCTTAGGGGAACAGGTTGAAGCTTTCTTT	CASSLGEQVEAFF
many	TRBV2	TRBJ2-7	TRBD1	TGTGCCAGCAGTGAAGCCTTACAGGGGAAGGGCTACGAGCAGTACTTC	CASSEALQGKGYEQYF
many	TRBV20-1	TRBJ1-6	NA	TGCAGTGCTAGAGATCTAGGGACCGACAATTCACCCCTCCACTTT	CSARDLGTDNSPLHF
many	TRBV12-3/TRBV12-4	TRBJ1-2	NA	TGTGCCAGCAGGAAACAGATTAACTATGGCTACACCTTC	CASRKQINYGYTF
few	TRBV5-1	TRBJ2-3	TRBD2	TGCGCCAGCCGGACTAGCGGATCGACCACAGATACGCAGTATTTT	CASRTSGSTTDTQYF
many	TRBV13	TRBJ1-6	TRBD1	TGTGCCAGCAGCTTTACAGGGGGCAATTCACCCCTCCACTTT	CASSFTGGNSPLHF
many	TRBV5-1	TRBJ2-3	NA	TGCGCCAGCAGCTTGCTTAGCCTCACAGATACGCAGTATTTT	CASSLLSLTDTQYF
NA	TRBV29-1	TRBJ2-4	NA	TGCAGCGTTGGACCGACGGGGAACATTCAGTACTTC	CSVGPTGNIQYF
many	TRBV25-1	TRBJ1-1	NA	TGTGCCAGTCAAGAGGGTTTAACTGAAGCTTTCTTT	CASQEGLTEAFF
many	TRBV4-2	TRBJ2-5	TRBD2	TGTGCCAGCAGCCAAGATCTTCGGCGGGGGGTCGGAGAGACCCAGTACTTC	CASSQDLRRGVGETQYF
many	TRBV5-1	TRBJ1-5	NA	TGCGCCAGCAGCTTGGATCGTGGGTCTGAGCCCGGCAATCAGCCCCAGCATTTT	CASSLDRGSEPGNQPQHF
NA	TRBV4-2	TRBJ2-7	NA	TGTGCCAGCAGCCAGGTAGCAACCGAGCAGTACTTC	CASSQVATEQYF
many	TRBV30	TRBJ2-3	NA	TGTGCCGGGACGGATCCGACAGATACGCAGTATTTT	CAGTDPTDTQYF
few	TRBV7-9	TRBJ1-6	NA	TGTGCCCCCTCTTCGGGTGATTCACCCCTCCACTTT	CAPSSGDSPLHF
many	TRBV2	TRBJ1-2	TRBD1	TGTGCCAGCAGTGGGGACAGGGGGCTTCCCCACTATGGCTACACCTTC	CASSGDRGLPHYGYTF
few	TRBV18	TRBJ2-3	NA	TGTGCCAGCTCACCAGGTGATACGCAGTATTTT	CASSPGDTQYF
many	TRBV7-2	TRBJ2-5	TRBD2	TGTGCCAGCAGCTTAGTTGGACAACTAGCGGGTGCGCAAGAGACCCAGTACTTC	CASSLVGQLAGAQETQYF
few	TRBV18	TRBJ2-7	NA	TGTGCCAGCTCACAGGACGTTGGGGAGCAGTACTTC	CASSQDVGEQYF
many	TRBV7-7	TRBJ2-2	TRBD2	TGTGCTAGCAGCTTAGCTGCCGGACTAGCGAACACCGGGGAGCTGTTTTTT	CASSLAAGLANTGELFF
NA	TRBV4-3	TRBJ2-7	NA	TGCGCCAGCAGCCAAGAAGCCTTACTCTCCTACGAGCAGTACTTC	CASSQEALLSYEQYF
many	TRBV18	TRBJ2-5	NA	TGTGCCAGCTCACCACCCACAAAACAAGAGACCCAGTACTTC	CASSPPTKQETQYF
many	TRBV27	TRBJ1-3	NA	TGTGCCAGCAGGGCCTCAGGGACAGGAAACACCATATATTTT	CASRASGTGNTIYF
NA	TRBV6-2/TRBV6-3	TRBJ2-3	NA	TGTGCCAGCACCAGGGGGGGCAGCTTTACAGATACGCAGTATTTT	CASTRGGSFTDTQYF
few	TRBV2	TRBJ1-1	NA	TGTGCCACCTCCCAGCAGGGCAGCACTGAAGCTTTCTTT	CATSQQGSTEAFF
NA	TRBV4-1	TRBJ2-1	TRBD2	TGCGCCAGCAGCCAAGATAGGGGCGGGAGGTCCTACAATGAGCAGTTCTTC	CASSQDRGGRSYNEQFF
NA	TRBV7-9	TRBJ2-5	NA	TGTGCCAGCATGCTCTCTAGGGGAGGAGAGACCCAGTACTTC	CASMLSRGGETQYF
few	TRBV12-3/TRBV12-4	TRBJ2-7	NA	TGTGCCAGCAGTTTAGCGGGAGCTATCTACGAGCAGTACTTC	CASSLAGAIYEQYF
many	TRBV24-1	TRBJ2-1	TRBD1	TGTGCCACCAGTGAGGCCGGGACAGGGAACGATGAGCAGTTCTTC	CATSEAGTGNDEQFF
many	TRBV14	TRBJ2-1	TRBD2	TGTGCCAGCAGCCACCCCTTGGGACTAGCGGGAGGGGTCGATGAGCAGTTCTTC	CASSHPLGLAGGVDEQFF
few	TRBV20-1	TRBJ1-5	TRBD1	TGCAGTGCTAGAGAAGGGACAGGGGTCCAGCCCCAGCATTTT	CSAREGTGVQPQHF
many	TRBV2	TRBJ2-7	NA	TGTGCCAGCTCCATGGGGCAGGGGACCTACGAGCAGTACTTC	CASSMGQGTYEQYF
many	TRBV7-2	TRBJ2-4	TRBD2	TGTGCCAGCAGCCGACGACTAGCGGGAAAATTGGGAAACATTCAGTACTTC	CASSRRLAGKLGNIQYF
many	TRBV3-1	TRBJ2-4	NA	TGTGCCAGCAGCCAAGGAGGGGCGGACATTCAGTACTTC	CASSQGGADIQYF
many	TRBV2	TRBJ2-1	NA	TGTGCCAGCAGAAGCGGTTTCTCCTACAATGAGCAGTTCTTC	CASRSGFSYNEQFF
many	TRBV5-6	TRBJ1-1	NA	TGTGCCAGCAGCCCCCTGAGAGCCTGGAACACTGAAGCTTTCTTT	CASSPLRAWNTEAFF
medium-sized	TRBV6-5	TRBJ1-2	TRBD1	TGTGCCAGCGGACGACAGGGGCGCGGCTACACCTTC	CASGRQGRGYTF
many	TRBV28	TRBJ1-2	NA	TGTGCCAGCAGTTTCCGGAACTATGGCTACACCTTC	CASSFRNYGYTF
many	TRBV20-1	TRBJ1-2	NA	TGCAGTGCTAGCACGAATAACTATGGCTACACCTTC	CSASTNNYGYTF
many	TRBV3-1	TRBJ1-2	NA	TGTGCCAGCAGCCAAGACTTCAGCAGCTACACCTTC	CASSQDFSSYTF
many	TRBV7-9	TRBJ1-5	NA	TGTGCCACCAAGCCCGACAAGGCCCAGCATTTT	CATKPDKAQHF
many	TRBV6-1	TRBJ2-1	TRBD1	TGTGCCAGCAGTGCCACAGGGGGCGAGTACAATGAGCAGTTCTTC	CASSATGGEYNEQFF
many	TRBV18	TRBJ2-5	NA	TGTGCCAGCTCAGCAGACTATCAAGAGACCCAGTACTTC	CASSADYQETQYF
many	TRBV14	TRBJ2-7	NA	TGTGCCAGCAGCCAAGATAGGTGGGAGCAGTACTTC	CASSQDRWEQYF
NA	TRBV9	TRBJ2-7	NA	TGTGCCAGCAGCGAGTCCTACGAGCAGTACTTC	CASSESYEQYF
NA	TRBV19	TRBJ2-7	TRBD2	TGTGCCAGTAGCCGACTAGCGGGAGACGAGCAGTACTTC	CASSRLAGDEQYF
many	TRBV15	TRBJ2-1	NA	TGTGCCACCAGCAGAGAAGGTGGGGACAAGAGAATGACGCAGTTCTTC	CATSREGGDKRMTQFF
many	TRBV12-3/TRBV12-4	TRBJ1-1	NA	TGTGCCAGCAGCCGCCGACAAGTGAACACTGAAGCTTTCTTT	CASSRRQVNTEAFF
NA	TRBV6-5	TRBJ2-7	NA	TGTGCCAGCAGTCGGGACTTGGAAGTTTACGAGCAGTACTTC	CASSRDLEVYEQYF
NA	TRBV6-5	TRBJ2-3	NA	TGTGCCAGCAGTCGAACAGGGGGGGAGGCCACAGATACGCAGTATTTT	CASSRTGGEATDTQYF
many	TRBV28	TRBJ2-7	TRBD2	TGTGCCAGCAGCCCTGGGACTAGCGGGAGTTACGAGCAGTACTTC	CASSPGTSGSYEQYF
NA	TRBV28	TRBJ2-5	TRBD2	TGTGCCAGCAGTTTGTCGACTAGCGGGCGACAAGAGACCCAGTACTTC	CASSLSTSGRQETQYF
many	TRBV5-4	TRBJ1-6	TRBD1	TGTGCCAGCAGCTTGAACAGGGGGCTAGGTTCACCCCTCCACTTT	CASSLNRGLGSPLHF
many	TRBV4-3	TRBJ2-2	NA	TGCGCCAGCAGCCAAGATTCCCCAGGGGCGGGCACCGGGGAGCTGTTTTTT	CASSQDSPGAGTGELFF
many	TRBV6-2/TRBV6-3	TRBJ2-2	TRBD2	TGTGCCAGCACTCCTAGCCCCATAGCGGGGGGGAACACCGGGGAGCTGTTTTTT	CASTPSPIAGGNTGELFF
NA	TRBV7-9	TRBJ2-2	NA	TGTGCCAGCAGGGACCATACGAACACCGGGGAGCTGTTTTTT	CASRDHTNTGELFF
many	TRBV6-2/TRBV6-3	TRBJ1-5	NA	TGTGCCAGCAGTTACTCGACTACCCGCAATCAGCCCCAGCATTTT	CASSYSTTRNQPQHF
many	TRBV4-1	TRBJ2-2	TRBD2	TGCGCCAGCAGCCCGAGTCCACTAGCGGGAGACACCGGGGAGCTGTTTTTT	CASSPSPLAGDTGELFF
many	TRBV7-8	TRBJ2-3	TRBD2	TGTGCCAGCAGCTTAAATACGGGGGGAGTCAGGAGTGGAGATACGCAGTATTTT	CASSLNTGGVRSGDTQYF
few	TRBV7-9	TRBJ2-6	NA	TGTGCCAGCAATTCGAACTCTGGGGCCAACGTCCTGACTTTC	CASNSNSGANVLTF